The 30 T cell receptor beta chains below all came from one sample that was sequenced in a study of shared clonotypes between healthy human individuals. Using immunoSEQ multiplex PCR, the repertoire was profiled, and TCRdb retains in-frame clones only, with some absent. In the table there are approximately 1,500,000 clones, around 95% of which are singletons. The sequenced material came from naive CD4+ T cells sorted from blood. Subset noted: CD45RA+ positively selected. The receptors were sampled from a man aged 25-45 years in good health.

The CDR3 here is CASSDNIAKNIQYF. For the CDR3, the DNA is TGCGCCAGCAGTGATAACATAGCCAAAAACATTCAGTACTTC. The chain joins TRBV10-1 to TRBJ2-4; no clear D. V lost 3 bases and J 0 bases, leaving 6 bases between the germline ends. CDR1 is WNHNN and CDR2 is SYGVQD in the germline V gene (reference sequence). This CDR3 spans 14 amino acids.

Worth noting for this clone: One base away lies a much larger clone, so this may be a sequencing read error. The V gene is TRBV21-1, the J gene TRBJ1-1. TRBV21-1 is deemed a pseudogene. The CDR3 consists of 11 residues. Here the CDR3 DNA reads TGTGCCAGCAGCGTGAACACTGAAGCTTTCTTT. Translated, it gives CASSVNTEAFF.

The CDR3 reads CASSLVLSYTEAFF. For the CDR3, the DNA is TGTGCCAGCAGTTTGGTCCTGAGCTACACTGAAGCTTTCTTT. The chain combines TRBV7-2 with TRBJ1-1; D remains ambiguous. The V gene lost 6 bases and the J gene lost 3 bases, with 14 bases spanning the gap. The CDR3 is made up of 14 amino acids. The germline V gene has CDR1 SGHTA and CDR2 FQGNSA.

The rearrangement uses TRBV14 and TRBJ2-7, with 10 positions matching TRBD1. V shed 3 bases, J shed 0 bases, and the junction held 2 bases outside the gene matches. There are 15 residues in the CDR3. Germline V gives CDR1 SGHDN, CDR2 FVKESK. The CDR3 sequence is CASSQWTGGSYEQYF. DNA of the CDR3: TGTGCCAGCAGCCAGTGGACAGGGGGCTCCTACGAGCAGTACTTC.

The rearrangement joins TRBV9 to TRBJ2-1, with a possible D match to TRBD1 (6 bases). Germline values: CDR1 SGDLS, CDR2 YYNGEE. This CDR3 is built from 15 residues. Trimming removed 4 bases at V and 9 bases at J, with 20 bases between. The CDR3 bases are TGTGCCAGCAGCCCACTCGGGGTAGCGACAGGTGAGCAGTTCTTC. Protein: CASSPLGVATGEQFF.

The chain links TRBV5-1 to TRBJ2-2; 8 nucleotides align to TRBD1. The CDR3 runs to 14 residues. Unmatched junction bases numbered 3, after V lost 7 bases and J lost 1 base. Germline loops: CDR1 SGHRS, CDR2 YFSETQ. The chain's CDR3 is CASGQGRNTGELFF. The CDR3 bases are TGCGCCAGCGGACAGGGACGGAACACCGGGGAGCTGTTTTTT.

The chain joins TRBV6-5 to TRBJ2-3, with TRBD2 identical over 9 bases. The CDR3 covers 16 residues. Trimming cost V 0 bases and J 1 base; bases outside gene matches: 2. Looked up from germline, CDR1 is MNHEY and CDR2 is SVGAGI. This CDR3 is CASSYSIAGGTDTQYF. The CDR3 bases are TGTGCCAGCAGTTACTCAATAGCGGGGGGCACAGATACGCAGTATTTT.

The chain combines TRBV19 with TRBJ1-1; tentatively, D is TRBD1 (5 bases). Germline V CDR1 and CDR2: LNHDA, SQIVND (reference sequence). Trimming pared 4 bases from V and 8 bases from J, leaving 11 bases between. This CDR3 spans 12 amino acids. The CDR3 region is CASSRRAGEAFF. CDR3 DNA sequence: TGTGCCAGTAGTAGAAGGGCAGGGGAAGCTTTCTTT.

The chain links TRBV5-1 to TRBJ1-4, with TRBD1 matching over 9 bases. Germline assignment: CDR1 SGHRS and CDR2 YFSETQ. The CDR3 is 14 residues long. The trim removed 2 bases at V and 5 bases at J, leaving 1 base unmatched. CDR3 sequence reads: CASSFGTGNEKLFF. The CDR3 nucleotides are TGCGCCAGCAGCTTCGGGACAGGGAATGAAAAACTGTTTTTT.

The V and J genes are TRBV29-1 and TRBJ2-1, with a possible D match to TRBD2 (5 bases). Germline loops: CDR1 SQVTM, CDR2 ANQGSEA. CDR3 length: 11 residues. V dropped 4 bases and J dropped 4 bases, with 5 bases sitting between them. CDR3 DNA sequence: TGCAGCGTTGGACTATACAATGAGCAGTTCTTC. This translates into CSVGLYNEQFF.

V is TRBV5-1 and J is TRBJ2-7; TRBD1 agrees at 7 bases. After removal of 2 bases from V and 6 bases from J, the junction contained 14 bases not matched to a gene. The CDR3 has 16 residues. Germline V gene sequence: CDR1 SGHRS, CDR2 YFSETQ. The CDR3 coding sequence is TGCGCCAGCAGCTTCATACAGGGGACCCCCTCGTCCGAGCAGTACTTC. This translates into CASSFIQGTPSSEQYF.

The chain combines TRBV12-5 with TRBJ2-2; 7 bases agree with TRBD1. The V gene's germline CDR1 is LGHNT and CDR2 FRNRAP. The CDR3 spans 17 residues. V lost 0 bases, J lost 4 bases, and 8 bases stayed unmatched. For the CDR3, the DNA is TGTGCTAGTGGTTTGGTTGAAGGGGGCCGGGGCACCGGGGAGCTGTTTTTT. Its protein is CASGLVEGGRGTGELFF.

V gene TRBV7-9 combines with J gene TRBJ2-7; the match to TRBD1 covers 9 bases. The CDR3 spans 19 residues. After removal of 5 bases from V and 1 base from J, the junction contained 18 bases not matched to a gene. The germline V gene has CDR1 SEHNR and CDR2 FQNEAQ (reference sequence). CDR3 sequence: CASSLGPGTGTRRSYEQYF. DNA of the CDR3: TGTGCCAGCAGCCTCGGTCCCGGGACAGGGACCAGGCGATCCTACGAGCAGTACTTC.

This chain connects TRBV28 to TRBJ2-5; D tentatively fits TRBD1 or TRBD2 (6 bases each). Germline V lookup: CDR1 MDHEN, CDR2 SYDVKM. Deletions cut 5 bases from V and 5 bases from J, with 30 bases between. The CDR3 sequence is 19 residues long. In nucleotides, the CDR3 is TGTGCCAGCAGTGGCTTGCGGGACACAAGGGGGGTGGAAGTTGAGACCCAGTACTTC. It translates to CASSGLRDTRGVEVETQYF.

J is TRBJ1-1 and V is TRBV5-1; unclear D gene. Germline CDR1 reads SGHRS; CDR2 reads YFSETQ. V lost 2 bases and J lost 1, with 6 bases in between. The CDR3 consists of 13 residues. The CDR3 sequence is CASSFGENTEAFF. The CDR3 region has the DNA TGCGCCAGCAGCTTCGGAGAGAACACTGAAGCTTTCTTT. Full variable domain (rest looked up from reference TRBV5-1 and TRBJ1-1): KAGVTQTPRYLIKTRGQQVTLSCSPISGHRSVSWYQQTPGQGLQFLFEYFSETQRNKGNFPGRFSGRQFSNSRSEMNVSTLELGDSALYLCASSFGENTEAFFGQGTRLTVV.

The CDR3 sequence is CASSQEGMRVYGYTF. CDR3 bases: TGCGCCAGCAGCCAAGAGGGAATGAGGGTCTATGGCTACACCTTC. The chain carries TRBV4-1 and TRBJ1-2; D not resolved. This CDR3 has 15 residues. Trimming cost V 0 bases and J 4 bases, with 12 bases left between them. Germline-derived CDR1 and CDR2 are MGHRA and YSYEKL.

This rearrangement joins TRBV14 to TRBJ2-1, with 8 bases identical to TRBD2. The J segment lost 7 bases and the V segment lost 5 bases, leaving 16 bases of the junction unmatched. CDR1 and CDR2 from the germline V gene are SGHDN and FVKESK. The CDR3 is 17 amino acids. The CDR3, as DNA: TGTGCCAGCAGCTTAGGGTGGGCGGGAGGTCCCAGGAATGAGCAGTTCTTC. Translated: CASSLGWAGGPRNEQFF.

This clone has only one observation. The genes are TRBV11-2 and TRBJ2-5; TRBD2 matches 7 bases. Unmatched junction bases numbered 5, after V lost 5 bases and J lost 2 bases. Germline CDR1 reads SGHAT; CDR2 reads FQNNGV. This CDR3 comprises 14 residues. In DNA, the CDR3 is TGTGCCAGCAGCCCTCGGACTAGACAAGAGACCCAGTACTTC. It yields the protein CASSPRTRQETQYF. Full variable domain (rest looked up from reference TRBV11-2 and TRBJ2-5): EAGVAQSPRYKIIEKRQSVAFWCNPISGHATLYWYQQILGQGPKLLIQFQNNGVVDDSQLPKDRFSAERLKGVDSTLKIQPAKLEDSAVYLCASSPRTRQETQYFGPGTRLLVL.

The V gene is TRBV18, the J gene TRBJ1-1; possible D gene TRBD1, 6 bases. The CDR3 spans 13 residues. Germline-derived CDR1 and CDR2 are KGHSH and LQKENI. V lost 6 bases, J lost 4 bases, and 12 bases lay in between. DNA of the CDR3: TGTGCCAGCTCTTCTGGGGGCCTCACTGAAGCTTTCTTT. It yields the protein CASSSGGLTEAFF.

V is TRBV5-1 and J is TRBJ1-1, with D tentatively TRBD1 (5 bases). Deletions cut 0 bases from V and 0 bases from J, with 9 bases between. The CDR3 length is 15 residues. Germline CDR1 and CDR2: SGHRS and YFSETQ. The CDR3 DNA follows: TGCGCCAGCAGCTTGGCCCGAGGGGTGAACACTGAAGCTTTCTTT. Translating it yields CASSLARGVNTEAFF.

This clone was found once. This chain links TRBV5-1 with TRBJ2-7, with D unclear. The CDR3 contains 13 residues. Germline CDR1 reads SGHRS; CDR2 reads YFSETQ. V was pared by 0 bases and J by 5 bases, with 9 bases between. CDR3 amino acids: CASSLVLPNEQYF. The CDR3 coding sequence is TGCGCCAGCAGCTTGGTGTTACCTAACGAGCAGTACTTC.

V gene TRBV18 combines with J gene TRBJ2-3, with 7 bases matching TRBD1. CDR1 KGHSH and CDR2 LQKENI come from the germline V gene. The CDR3 covers 17 residues. The ends lost 3 bases at V and 1 base at J; junction bases unmatched: 10. The DNA of the CDR3 is TGTGCCAGCTCACCCATACAGACAGGGCAGGGCACAGATACGCAGTATTTT. This encodes CASSPIQTGQGTDTQYF.

The gene calls are TRBV10-3 and TRBJ2-5; a possible D gene is TRBD1 (6 bases). Trimming shortened V by 10 bases and J by 3 bases, and 15 bases separated the two germline ends. This CDR3 is 13 amino acids long. Germline V gene lookup returns CDR1 ENHRY and CDR2 SYGVKD. The CDR3, as DNA: TGTGCCACCGCTGAGTACAGGGAAGAGACCCAGTACTTC. It yields the protein CATAEYREETQYF.

The chain has TRBV27 and TRBJ1-1; 8 bases agree with TRBD1. The CDR3 has 19 amino acids. Germline assignment: CDR1 MNHEY and CDR2 SMNVEV (reference sequence). Trimming removed 6 bases from V and 5 bases from J; junction bases left unmatched: 23. CDR3 protein: CASSSIRPQGARRETEAFF. In nucleotides, the CDR3 is TGTGCCAGCAGCTCAATCCGCCCTCAGGGGGCGCGGCGTGAAACTGAAGCTTTCTTT.

This chain connects TRBV28 to TRBJ1-5, with D perhaps matching TRBD1 (5 bases). The CDR3 runs to 15 residues. V gave up 9 bases and J gave up 0 bases, with 15 bases separating them. Germline V gene sequence: CDR1 MDHEN, CDR2 SYDVKM. CDR3: CARIRDSDSNQPQHF. For the CDR3, the DNA is TGTGCCAGGATACGGGACTCCGATAGCAATCAGCCCCAGCATTTT.

The chain employs TRBV7-2 and TRBJ2-4; D call uncertain. The CDR3 has 12 amino acids. The V end was cut by 1 base, the J end by 4 bases, with 2 bases between. From germline, CDR1 is SGHTA and CDR2 FQGNSA. CDR3 region: CASSLGKNIQYF. As DNA, the CDR3 is TGTGCCAGCAGCTTAGGTAAAAACATTCAGTACTTC.

This chain connects TRBV7-9 to TRBJ1-1; 8 bases fit TRBD1. Trimming at V came to 5 bases and at J to 1 base, leaving 6 bases not matched to a gene. The CDR3 sequence is 15 residues long. Germline CDR1 reads SEHNR; CDR2 reads FQNEAQ (reference sequence). CDR3 region: CASSPRTGTNTEAFF. CDR3 in DNA: TGTGCCAGCAGCCCCCGGACAGGGACGAACACTGAAGCTTTCTTT.

The table lists this clone with a count of one. J is TRBJ2-2 and V is TRBV4-1, with 15 positions matching TRBD2. The V segment lost 3 bases and the J segment 4 bases; nucleotides outside the gene matches: 3. CDR3 length: 17 amino acids. Germline CDR1 and CDR2: MGHRA and YSYEKL. CDR3 protein: CASSQGLAGGSTGELFF. The CDR3 nucleotides are TGCGCCAGCAGCCAGGGACTAGCGGGAGGAAGCACCGGGGAGCTGTTTTTT.

This rearrangement joins TRBV6-1 to TRBJ1-3; tentative D call: TRBD1 (5 bases). The CDR3 is made up of 14 amino acids. Deletions cut 0 bases from V and 4 bases from J, with 7 bases between. Germline loops: CDR1 MNHNS, CDR2 SASEGT. The CDR3 reads CASSEAEGGNTIYF. The CDR3, as DNA: TGTGCCAGCAGTGAAGCTGAGGGGGGAAACACCATATATTTT.

The table lists this clone with a count of one. The chain carries TRBV9 and TRBJ2-5; possibly TRBD2 for D (6 bases). Germline CDR1 reads SGDLS; CDR2 reads YYNGEE. The V and J ends lost 2 bases and 0 bases respectively, with 8 bases between them. The CDR3 is made up of 14 amino acids. CDR3 sequence: CASSVGTHQETQYF. DNA for the CDR3: TGTGCCAGCAGCGTGGGGACTCACCAAGAGACCCAGTACTTC.